This T cell receptor beta chain stems from a study of T cells after yellow fever vaccination. Study-wide findings and caveats: Subsequent booster samples again held most clones from primary vaccination (96% CD4, 88% CD8).

This clonotype was detected ten times or more. Antigen unknown. Generation of TCR cDNA used 5'RACE template switching (which added a universal primer site and UMIs). TCRdb passed the 5' RACE reads through MiXCR, listing each CDR3 protein once. The sample shows over 110,000 distinct CDR3 sequences, 7.7% of them seen only once. The CDR3 is made up of 14 amino acids. With 9 bases removed from V and 1 base from J, the gap between germline ends came to 13 bases. The germline V gene has CDR1 LNHNV and CDR2 YYDKDF (reference sequence). This chain connects TRBV15 to TRBJ1-3, with D possibly being TRBD1 (6 bases). The source of this sequence is a man under 40 who received the YFV17D yellow fever vaccine. The specimen was CD4+ T cells sorted from PBMCs, collected 5 days after the yellow fever booster vaccination. The CDR3: CATERGGSGNTIYF. The DNA of the CDR3 is TGTGCCACAGAAAGGGGGGGTTCTGGAAACACCATATATTTT.